This TCR beta chain was found in a study of molecular identifiers for immune sequencing clone quantification (dated by TCRdb to 2016 to 2019). For the study in its entirety: For a replicate experiment, the RNA from either approximately 20,000 or 100,000 naive CD8 T cells was divided into five aliquots, and four of those aliquots went on to sequencing. The study was a methods study using CD8 T cells to benchmark molecular-identifier clustering-based TCR repertoire sequencing (MIDCIRS) and TCR RNA copy counting. Study-wide findings and limitations: Modeling gave about three recovered TCR RNA copies per cell versus approximately 10 by digital PCR, implying approximately 30% capture efficiency. A single cell's worth of spiked-in Jurkat TCR RNA was reported detectable even among under 1.1 million naive CD8 T cells. When barcode sub-clustering was not used, chimeric consensus sequences inflated TCR diversity, with chimeras reaching as high as 47%. Highly expanded clone sizes could be underestimated if identical TCR molecules share a barcode. In CMV-specific effector cells, over 99% of molecules were held by clones above 20 RNA copies, whereas under 1% of molecules were held by such clones in naive cells. Spiked-in Jurkat TCR RNA (approximately 10 copies' worth), which is not part of the donor repertoire, was contained in the naive libraries.

The library was produced with PCR. The listed sequencing device is NextSeq 500. Bulk TCR libraries were made following a previously described method, with the TCR primers given in Table S5. Purification of total RNA was performed with the Qiagen AllPrep DNA/RNA kit. Reads from multiple sequencing runs of the same library were pooled before analysis. As for the authors' bioinformatics: Only reads with exact TCR constant sequence were kept, trimmed to 150 nt, and grouped by their 12-nt molecular barcodes. Reads inside each barcode group were sub-clustered using a 15% Levenshtein threshold, and a quality-weighted consensus sequence was constructed for each RNA molecule. Non-functional sequences were removed, as were lower-count sequences one edit away from another. Based on a fit of two negative binomial distributions, barcode sub-clusters having less than 20% of the maximum read count were discarded. TCRdb trimmed the raw reads at Q25, called clones with MiXCR and kept productive beta chains. One record per CDR3 amino acid sequence lists the most common genes and DNA. These V and J calls rely on TCRdb rather than the paper's analysis. The sample table records hundreds of thousands of distinct CDR3 sequences; over 25% of these occur just once. 0.75% to 0.8% of the sample is in the top ten clones.

In this sample, this clonotype turned up a few times. Its antigen is unknown. Per-base qualities were not stored, and no clone one base away is much larger. The germline V gene provides CDR1 KGHDR and CDR2 SFDVKD. V is reduced by 7 bases and J by 8 bases, leaving a spacing of 8 bases between them. Reading from cysteine to phenylalanine, the CDR3 counts 11 amino acids. Only the CDR3 DNA stays, 33 bases, in frame from base 1. Libraries of naive CD8 T cells were built from anywhere between about 17,000 and 1,000,000 sorted cells, with 10%, 30% or 50% of the purified RNA used. On a BD FACSAria II, naive CD8 T cells were FACS-sorted as CD8+CD4-CCR7+CD45RA+ and collected into RLT Plus buffer. To test detection sensitivity, Jurkat RNA equivalent to approximately nine TCR copies was spiked into samples of about 18,000-1,000,000 naive CD8 T cells. CD8 T cells were enriched with RosetteSep CD8+ T Cell Enrichment Cocktail and Ficoll-Paque, followed by ACK red cell lysis.

This receptor was identified in a human donor in good health. Some libraries in this study had Jurkat cell RNA spiked in. The receptor chain draws on TRBV24-1 and TRBJ2-1, with TRBD1 perhaps the D gene, on 6 matching bases. The sample comprised naive CD8+ T cells from blood, with Jurkat cell RNA spiked in. The cell subset or site tag for this specimen amounts to: FACS-sorted CD8+CD4-CCR7+CD45RA+ naive T cells. The CDR3 region reads CATRQGDEQFF. The nucleotides are TGTGCCACCAGACAGGGCGATGAGCAGTTCTTC.